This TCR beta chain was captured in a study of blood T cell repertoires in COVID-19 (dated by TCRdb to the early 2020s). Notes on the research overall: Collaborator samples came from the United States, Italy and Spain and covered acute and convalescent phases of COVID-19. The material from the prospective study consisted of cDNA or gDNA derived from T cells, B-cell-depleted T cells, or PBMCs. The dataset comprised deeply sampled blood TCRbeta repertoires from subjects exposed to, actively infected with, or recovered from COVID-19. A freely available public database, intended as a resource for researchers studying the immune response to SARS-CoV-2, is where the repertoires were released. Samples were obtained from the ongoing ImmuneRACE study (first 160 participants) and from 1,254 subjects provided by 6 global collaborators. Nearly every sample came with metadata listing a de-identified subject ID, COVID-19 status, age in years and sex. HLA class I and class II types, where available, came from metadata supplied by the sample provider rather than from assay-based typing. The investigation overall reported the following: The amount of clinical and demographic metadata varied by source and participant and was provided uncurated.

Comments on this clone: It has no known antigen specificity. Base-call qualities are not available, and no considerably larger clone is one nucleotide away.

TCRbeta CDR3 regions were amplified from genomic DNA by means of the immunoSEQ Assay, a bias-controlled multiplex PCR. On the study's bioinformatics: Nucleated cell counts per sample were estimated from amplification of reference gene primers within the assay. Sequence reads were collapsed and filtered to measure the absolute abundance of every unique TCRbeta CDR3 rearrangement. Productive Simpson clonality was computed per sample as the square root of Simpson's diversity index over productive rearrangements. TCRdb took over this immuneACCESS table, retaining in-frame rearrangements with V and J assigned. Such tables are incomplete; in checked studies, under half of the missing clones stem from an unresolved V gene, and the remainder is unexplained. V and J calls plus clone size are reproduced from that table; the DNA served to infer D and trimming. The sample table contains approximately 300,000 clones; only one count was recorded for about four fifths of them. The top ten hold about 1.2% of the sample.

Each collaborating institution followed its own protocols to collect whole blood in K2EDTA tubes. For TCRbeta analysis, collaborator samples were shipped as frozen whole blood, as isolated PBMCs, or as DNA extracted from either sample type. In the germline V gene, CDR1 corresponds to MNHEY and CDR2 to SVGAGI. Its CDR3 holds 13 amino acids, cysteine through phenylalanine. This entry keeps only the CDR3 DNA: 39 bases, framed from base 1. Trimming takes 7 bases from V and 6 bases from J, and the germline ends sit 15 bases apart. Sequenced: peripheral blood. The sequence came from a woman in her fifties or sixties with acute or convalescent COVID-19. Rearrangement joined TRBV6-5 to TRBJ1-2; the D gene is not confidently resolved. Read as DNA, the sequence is TGTGCCAGCACACGGGATGGACGGCATGGCTACACCTTC. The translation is CASTRDGRHGYTF.